This entry lists 30 T cell receptor beta chains sequenced from one sample in a study of technical replicates of blood from several donors. TCRdb keeps only in-frame clones here, not all; method: immunoSEQ multiplex PCR. This sample has roughly 60,000 clones, with less than 90% found just once. The sample taken for sequencing was PBMCs. These receptors were taken from a human donor in good health. Some clones in this sample may be carry-over from other donors' samples.

This clone was seen only a few times. The CDR3 DNA reads TGCAGTGCTAGGCCGGGACAGAAAGCTTTCTTT. Translated, it gives CSARPGQKAFF. The chain is built from TRBV20-1 and TRBJ1-1; TRBD1 matches at 7 bases. Looked up from germline, CDR1 is DFQATT and CDR2 is SNEGSKA (reference sequence). Unmatched junction bases numbered 4, after V lost 3 bases and J lost 9 bases. The CDR3 has 11 amino acids.

The chain links TRBV5-4 to TRBJ2-5; weak D call: TRBD2 (6 bases). CDR3 size: 15 residues. V dropped 2 bases and J dropped 4 bases, with 15 bases sitting between them. The germline gives CDR1 SGHNT, CDR2 YYREEE (reference sequence). CDR3 residues: CASSLLSGVGETQYF. CDR3 nucleotides: TGTGCCAGCAGCTTACTCTCGGGGGTTGGAGAGACCCAGTACTTC.

The chain joins TRBV7-9 to TRBJ1-4, with a weak D call TRBD1 (5 bases). This CDR3 contains 14 residues. The V and J ends lost 1 base and 7 bases respectively, with 10 bases between them. Germline values: CDR1 SEHNR, CDR2 FQNEAQ (reference sequence). The CDR3: CASSLDQGGEKLFF. In DNA form, the CDR3 reads TGTGCCAGCAGCTTAGATCAGGGTGGTGAAAAACTGTTTTTT.

V and J are TRBV6-6 and TRBJ1-2, with D possibly being TRBD1 (5 bases). V gave up 0 bases and J gave up 2 bases, with 10 bases separating them. Germline CDR1 and CDR2: MNHNY and SVGAGI (reference sequence). The CDR3 has 15 residues. The CDR3, as DNA: TGTGCCAGCAGTTACTCACCGACAGCGAACTATGGCTACACCTTC. It specifies CASSYSPTANYGYTF.

The gene calls are TRBV27 and TRBJ2-7; 11 positions match TRBD2. The CDR3 totals 16 residues. J gave up 5 bases and V 6 bases, and 12 bases lay outside the gene matches. Per the germline V gene, CDR1 is MNHEY and CDR2 is SMNVEV (reference sequence). The CDR3 spells CASRTSGEFGRHEQYF. CDR3 coding DNA: TGTGCCAGCAGGACTAGCGGGGAGTTTGGAAGACACGAGCAGTACTTC.

This chain uses TRBV18 with TRBJ1-3; D is unclear. Germline V gene data show CDR1 as KGHSH and CDR2 as LQKENI. V was pared by 2 bases and J by 1 base, with 15 bases between. This CDR3 is built from 17 residues. Here the CDR3 DNA reads TGTGCCAGCTCACCAAGACCTCCCTCCGGGTCTGGAAACACCATATATTTT. Amino acid sequence: CASSPRPPSGSGNTIYF. The whole variable domain, remainder taken from reference TRBV18 and TRBJ1-3, is NAGVMQNPRHLVRRRGQEARLRCSPMKGHSHVYWYRQLPEEGLKFMVYLQKENIIDESGMPKERFSAEFPKEGPSILRIQQVVRGDSAAYFCASSPRPPSGSGNTIYFGEGSWLTVV.

The chain links TRBV4-2 to TRBJ2-2, with TRBD1 matching over 8 bases. Germline loops: CDR1 LGHNA, CDR2 YNFKEQ. The CDR3 is 15 amino acids. V shed 1 base and J 5 bases; nucleotides not matched to a gene: 3. The CDR3 sequence: CASSQVGQGTGELFF. The CDR3 DNA reads TGTGCCAGCAGCCAAGTCGGACAGGGAACCGGGGAGCTGTTTTTT.

This sequence joins TRBV10-3 and TRBJ1-4, with a possible D match to TRBD1 (5 bases). CDR1 and CDR2 from the germline V gene are ENHRY and SYGVKD. This CDR3 is built from 13 residues. Trimming removed 3 bases at V and 10 bases at J, with 12 bases between. This CDR3 is CAISEQEGVKLFF. As DNA, the CDR3 is TGTGCCATCAGTGAACAGGAGGGAGTAAAACTGTTTTTT.

The V and J genes are TRBV13 and TRBJ1-6; possibly TRBD1 for D (5 bases). This CDR3 is built from 15 residues. Looked up from germline, CDR1 is PRHDT and CDR2 is FYEKMQ (reference sequence). V lost 0 bases and J lost 8, with 11 bases in between. The CDR3 sequence: CASSLGAGGDSPLHF. CDR3 sequence (DNA): TGTGCCAGCAGCTTAGGGGCGGGGGGGGATTCACCCCTCCACTTT.

This clone was recorded only once. The chain links TRBV27 to TRBJ2-2, with 7 nucleotides matching TRBD1. CDR1 and CDR2 (germline): MNHEY, SMNVEV (reference sequence). J gave up 13 bases and V 3 bases, and 11 bases lay outside the gene matches. The CDR3 has 14 residues. In nucleotides, the CDR3 is TGTGCCAGCAGTTTCGACCGGGACAGCCCAGGGCTGTTTTTT. Translating it yields CASSFDRDSPGLFF.

This chain joins TRBV10-3 and TRBJ2-2, with D hard to call. This CDR3 spans 12 amino acids. Trimming left V 5 bases short and J 6 bases short, with 7 bases between. Looked up from germline, CDR1 is ENHRY and CDR2 is SYGVKD. CDR3 loop: CAISPSSGELFF. DNA for the CDR3: TGTGCCATCAGTCCTAGTTCCGGGGAGCTGTTTTTT.

This clone was seen repeatedly, ten times or more. The chain links TRBV28 to TRBJ1-2, with TRBD1 matching 8 bases. The CDR3 totals 14 residues. The ends lost 6 bases at V and 3 bases at J; junction bases unmatched: 6. Germline assignment: CDR1 MDHEN and CDR2 SYDVKM. The CDR3 is CASRSQGAHYGYTF. The CDR3 coding sequence is TGTGCCAGCAGGAGCCAGGGGGCTCACTATGGCTACACCTTC.

The V and J genes are TRBV9 and TRBJ1-6, with TRBD1 matching over 10 bases. This CDR3 has 16 amino acids. Looked up from germline, CDR1 is SGDLS and CDR2 is YYNGEE. The V segment lost 3 bases and the J segment 10 bases; nucleotides outside the gene matches: 10. CDR3 coding DNA: TGTGCCAGCAGCGGACTTTCCGGGACAGGGGCCTCACCCCTCCACTTT. Encoded protein: CASSGLSGTGASPLHF.

The chain couples TRBV2 to TRBJ1-2; D is unclear. The CDR3 has 15 residues. Deletions cut 5 bases from V and 4 bases from J, with 17 bases between. CDR1 is SNHLY, CDR2 FYNNEI, per germline. CDR3 loop: CASSSLGRMGYGYTF. In nucleotides, the CDR3 is TGTGCCAGCAGTTCTCTCGGGAGGATGGGCTATGGCTACACCTTC. Together with reference TRBV2 and TRBJ1-2, the CDR3 gives the full variable domain: EPEVTQTPSHQVTQMGQEVILRCVPISNHLYFYWYRQILGQKVEFLVSFYNNEISEKSEIFDDQFSVERPDGSNFTLKIRSTKLEDSAMYFCASSSLGRMGYGYTFGSGTRLTVV.

The chain couples TRBV29-1 to TRBJ2-7; 10 nucleotides line up with TRBD2. V shed 6 bases and J 4 bases; nucleotides not matched to a gene: 9. The germline gives CDR1 SQVTM, CDR2 ANQGSEA. The CDR3 spans 14 residues. In DNA, the CDR3 is TGCAGCGTCTCCGACCGTAGCGGGAGGTACGAGCAGTACTTC. Protein sequence: CSVSDRSGRYEQYF.

This clone was seen just once. The chain employs TRBV4-3 and TRBJ2-1; no clear D gene. Deletions cut 0 bases from V and 10 bases from J, with 13 bases between. This CDR3 is built from 14 residues. CDR1 LGHNA and CDR2 YSLEER come from the germline V gene. Here the CDR3 reads CASSQDSSNPEQFF. CDR3 coding DNA: TGCGCCAGCAGCCAAGATAGTTCGAATCCCGAGCAGTTCTTC.

The genes are TRBV27 and TRBJ1-4; perhaps TRBD1 as D (6 bases). Germline V gene data show CDR1 as MNHEY and CDR2 as SMNVEV (reference sequence). The CDR3 sequence is 16 residues long. V was clipped by 5 bases and J by 3 bases, with 16 bases between them. In nucleotides, the CDR3 is TGTGCCAGCAGTCCACCCCCGGGGGGCCCTAATGAAAAACTGTTTTTT. It specifies CASSPPPGGPNEKLFF.

The chain uses TRBV5-1 and TRBJ2-4, with D tentatively TRBD2 (6 bases). V shed 5 bases and J shed 4 bases, with 13 bases lying between them. CDR3 size: 14 residues. Per germline, CDR1 SGHRS and CDR2 YFSETQ. The chain's CDR3 is CASRDLAGKNIQYF. The CDR3 DNA follows: TGCGCCAGCAGGGACTTGGCGGGGAAAAACATTCAGTACTTC.

This clone was found once. CDR3 region: CASSGQGAKNIQYF. The CDR3 nucleotides are TGTGCCAGCAGTGGCCAGGGAGCCAAAAACATTCAGTACTTC. V is TRBV2 and J is TRBJ2-4; TRBD1 might be the D (5 bases). Germline V gene lookup returns CDR1 SNHLY and CDR2 FYNNEI. Deletions cut 4 bases from V and 0 bases from J, with 7 bases between. The CDR3 spans 14 residues.

The V and J genes are TRBV5-4 and TRBJ1-6, with D uncertain. Germline V gene data show CDR1 as SGHNT and CDR2 as YYREEE (reference sequence). Trimming left V 2 bases short and J 10 bases short, with 7 bases between. The CDR3 runs to 12 residues. Written as DNA, the CDR3 is TGTGCCAGCAGCTTTGAGGGATCACCCCTCCACTTT. Translated: CASSFEGSPLHF.

The rearrangement links TRBV30 to TRBJ2-1; TRBD1 might be the D (6 bases). The CDR3 length is 13 residues. Germline CDR1 reads GTSNPN; CDR2 reads SVGIG (reference sequence). V was cut by 0 bases and J by 7 bases, with 10 bases left in between. This CDR3 reads CAWSVQGRNEQFF. In DNA form, the CDR3 reads TGTGCCTGGAGTGTCCAGGGGCGGAATGAGCAGTTCTTC.

The V and J genes are TRBV7-9 and TRBJ2-5; a possible D gene is TRBD2 (6 bases). Germline V gene sequence: CDR1 SEHNR, CDR2 FQNEAQ (reference sequence). Trimming removed 5 bases from V and 5 bases from J, with 18 bases in between. The CDR3 is 15 amino acids. The CDR3 sequence is CASSPQGRAGETQYF. CDR3 bases: TGTGCCAGCAGCCCTCAGGGAAGAGCGGGCGAGACCCAGTACTTC.

This sequence joins TRBV6-1 and TRBJ1-4; D uncertain. Germline V gene data show CDR1 as MNHNS and CDR2 as SASEGT. The CDR3 runs to 13 residues. With 3 bases removed from V and 3 bases from J, the gap between germline ends came to 5 bases. The CDR3 sequence: CASSDVSNEKLFF. Here the CDR3 DNA reads TGTGCCAGCAGTGACGTATCTAATGAAAAACTGTTTTTT.

DNA for the CDR3: TGTGCCAGCAGTGGGGGGACAGGGAGATATGGCTACACCTTC. This codes for CASSGGTGRYGYTF. This chain joins TRBV2 and TRBJ1-2, with 9 bases that match TRBD1. V lost 4 bases and J lost 5; bases outside the gene matches: 5. This CDR3 has 14 amino acids. Germline V gene lookup returns CDR1 SNHLY and CDR2 FYNNEI.

V and J are TRBV5-1 and TRBJ2-3; D unresolved. Between the trimmed V and J ends, which lost 0 bases and 0 bases, there was a span of 8 bases. This CDR3 contains 15 residues. CDR1 SGHRS and CDR2 YFSETQ come from the germline V gene. The CDR3 DNA follows: TGCGCCAGCAGCTTGGCAGAAATAAGCACAGATACGCAGTATTTT. Protein: CASSLAEISTDTQYF.

The chain combines TRBV6-1 with TRBJ2-7; 13 nucleotides line up with TRBD2. Germline V gives CDR1 MNHNS, CDR2 SASEGT. After removal of 5 bases from V and 5 bases from J, the junction contained 6 bases not matched to a gene. The CDR3 extends over 15 amino acids. The CDR3 DNA sequence: TGTGCCAGCAGTTCCCGGACTAGCGGGAGCAACGAGCAGTACTTC. It translates to CASSSRTSGSNEQYF.

The chain links TRBV9 to TRBJ2-1, with 9 nucleotides matching TRBD2. The CDR3 totals 16 residues. The germline gives CDR1 SGDLS, CDR2 YYNGEE. V dropped 4 bases and J dropped 0; count of bases not matched to a gene: 5. CDR3 nucleotides: TGTGCCAGCAGCCGAGCGGGAGGCGTCTCCTACAATGAGCAGTTCTTC. Protein: CASSRAGGVSYNEQFF.

The DNA of the CDR3 is TGTGCCAGCAGTTACGGACTAGCGCAGTATTTT. Amino acids: CASSYGLAQYF. The chain recombines TRBV6-5 with TRBJ2-3; 7 bases are shared with TRBD2. Germline V gene data show CDR1 as MNHEY and CDR2 as SVGAGI. The ends lost 2 bases at V and 10 bases at J; junction bases unmatched: 0. The CDR3 extends over 11 amino acids.

The chain has TRBV4-3 and TRBJ2-4; D may be TRBD2 (6 bases). The V gene's germline CDR1 is LGHNA and CDR2 YSLEER. This CDR3 region has 15 residues. V dropped 0 bases and J dropped 6 bases, with 12 bases sitting between them. The CDR3 loop reads CASSQELAEINIQYF. CDR3 DNA: TGCGCCAGCAGCCAAGAGTTAGCGGAGATAAACATTCAGTACTTC.

V gene TRBV7-9 combines with J gene TRBJ2-7; 8 bases line up with TRBD1. The V segment lost 0 bases and the J segment 5 bases; nucleotides outside the gene matches: 6. The CDR3 is 15 residues long. The germline V gene has CDR1 SEHNR and CDR2 FQNEAQ (reference sequence). CDR3 nucleotides: TGTGCCAGCAGCTTAGCTAGAGACAGGGGCCACGAGCAGTACTTC. The encoded protein is CASSLARDRGHEQYF.